The T cell receptor (beta chain) under discussion was sequenced for a study of cytomegalovirus exposure and HLA in healthy donors. General observations from the study: It was shown in a later analysis that HLA-associated TCR beta chains were more clonally expanded than other, equally common chains.

PCR was performed using 60 Vbeta and 13 Jbeta primers. The repertoire was sequenced with immunoSEQ multiplex PCR; TCRdb's copy has only in-frame clones and lacks some. The sample shows over 200,000 clones, 70% to 85% of them seen only once. Concerning this clone itself: The target antigen is unknown.

The germline V gene encodes CDR1 GTSNPN and CDR2 SVGIG (reference sequence). The V end was cut by 0 bases, the J end by 0 bases, with 8 bases between. The CDR3 has 14 amino acids. Sequencing was performed on PBMCs. The receptor's source is a woman aged 55-75 years in good health and CMV-seropositive. This chain connects TRBV30 to TRBJ1-2; D is uncertain. The CDR3 loop reads CAWSVGGTNYGYTF. CDR3 DNA: TGTGCCTGGAGTGTCGGCGGTACTAACTATGGCTACACCTTC. The variable domain in full, completed from reference TRBV30 and TRBJ1-2, reads SQTIHQWPATLVQPVGSPLSLECTVEGTSNPNLYWYRQAAGRGLQLLFYSVGIGQISSEVPQNLSASRPQDRQFILSSKKLLLSDSGFYLCAWSVGGTNYGYTFGSGTRLTVV.